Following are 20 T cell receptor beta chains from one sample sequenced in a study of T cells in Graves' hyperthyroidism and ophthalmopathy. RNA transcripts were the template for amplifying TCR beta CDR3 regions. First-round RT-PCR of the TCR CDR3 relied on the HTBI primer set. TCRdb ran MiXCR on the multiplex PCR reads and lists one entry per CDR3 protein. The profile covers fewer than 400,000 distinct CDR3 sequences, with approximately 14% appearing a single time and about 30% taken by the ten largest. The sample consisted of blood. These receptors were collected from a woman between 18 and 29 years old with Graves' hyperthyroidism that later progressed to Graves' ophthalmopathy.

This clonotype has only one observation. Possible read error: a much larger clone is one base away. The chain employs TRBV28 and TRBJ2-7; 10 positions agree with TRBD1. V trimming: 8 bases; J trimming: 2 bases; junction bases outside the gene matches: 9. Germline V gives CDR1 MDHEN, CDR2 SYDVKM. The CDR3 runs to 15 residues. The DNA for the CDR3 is TGTGCCAGCGGGGGGACAGGGGCCAAAGCCTACGAGCAGTACTTC. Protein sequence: CASGGTGAKAYEQYF.

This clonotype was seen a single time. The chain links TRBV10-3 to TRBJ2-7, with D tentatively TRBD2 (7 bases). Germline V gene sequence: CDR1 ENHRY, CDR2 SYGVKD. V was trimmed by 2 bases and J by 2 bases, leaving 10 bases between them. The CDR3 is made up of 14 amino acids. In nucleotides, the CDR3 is TGTGCCATCAGTGAGCGGGGGGCCCCCTACGAGCAGTACTTC. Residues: CAISERGAPYEQYF.

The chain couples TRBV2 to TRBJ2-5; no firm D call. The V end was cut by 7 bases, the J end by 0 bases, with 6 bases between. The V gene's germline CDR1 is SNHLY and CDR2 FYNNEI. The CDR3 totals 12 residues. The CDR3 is CASTTDQETQYF. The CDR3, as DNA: TGTGCCAGCACCACGGACCAAGAGACCCAGTACTTC.

As DNA, the CDR3 is TGTGCCAGCACTCGGAGTGCCGGGGAGCTGTTTTTT. The encoded protein is CASTRSAGELFF. The chain uses TRBV12-3 or TRBV12-4 and TRBJ2-2; D not certain. V shed 7 bases and J shed 6 bases, with 9 bases lying between them. The CDR3 contains 12 residues.

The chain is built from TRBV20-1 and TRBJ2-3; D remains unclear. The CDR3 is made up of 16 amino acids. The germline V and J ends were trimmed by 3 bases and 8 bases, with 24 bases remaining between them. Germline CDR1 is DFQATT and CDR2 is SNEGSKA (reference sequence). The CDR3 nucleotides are TGCAGTGCTAGGAAGGATAGATTTCCCCCGTATGCTACGCAGTATTTT. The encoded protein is CSARKDRFPPYATQYF.

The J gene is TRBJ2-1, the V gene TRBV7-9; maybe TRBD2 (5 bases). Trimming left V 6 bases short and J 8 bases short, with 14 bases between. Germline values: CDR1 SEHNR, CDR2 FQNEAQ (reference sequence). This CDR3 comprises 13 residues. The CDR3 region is CASSSPEEDEQFF. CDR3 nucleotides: TGTGCCAGCAGTTCCCCGGAGGAGGATGAGCAGTTCTTC.

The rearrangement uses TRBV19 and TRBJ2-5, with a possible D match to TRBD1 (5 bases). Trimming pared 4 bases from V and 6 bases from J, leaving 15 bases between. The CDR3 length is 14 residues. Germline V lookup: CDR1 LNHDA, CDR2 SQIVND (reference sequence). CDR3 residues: CASSRTLGTKTQYF. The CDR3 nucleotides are TGTGCCAGTAGTAGGACACTCGGCACAAAGACCCAGTACTTC.

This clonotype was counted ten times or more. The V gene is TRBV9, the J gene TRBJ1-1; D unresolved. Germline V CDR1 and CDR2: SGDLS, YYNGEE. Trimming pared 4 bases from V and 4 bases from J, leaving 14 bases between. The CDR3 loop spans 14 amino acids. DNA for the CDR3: TGTGCCAGCAGCCCCTCCCCGGGTCCCACTGAAGCTTTCTTT. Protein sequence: CASSPSPGPTEAFF.

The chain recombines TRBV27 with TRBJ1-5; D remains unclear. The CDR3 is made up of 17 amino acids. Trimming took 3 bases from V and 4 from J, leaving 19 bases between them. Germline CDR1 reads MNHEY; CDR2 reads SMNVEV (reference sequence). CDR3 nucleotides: TGTGCCAGCAGTTTCCTTACAATTTGGATGTGGAATCAGCCCCAGCATTTT. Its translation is CASSFLTIWMWNQPQHF.

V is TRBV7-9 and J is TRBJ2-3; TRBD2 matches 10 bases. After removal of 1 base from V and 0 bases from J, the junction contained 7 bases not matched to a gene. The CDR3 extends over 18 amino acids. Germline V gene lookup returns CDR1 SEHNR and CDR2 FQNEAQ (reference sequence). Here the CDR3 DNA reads TGTGCCAGCAGCTTAGTCAGGGCTAGCGGGAGTAGCACAGATACGCAGTATTTT. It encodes CASSLVRASGSSTDTQYF. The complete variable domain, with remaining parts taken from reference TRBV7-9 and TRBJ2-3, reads DTGVSQNPRHKITKRGQNVTFRCDPISEHNRLYWYRQTLGQGPEFLTYFQNEAQLEKSRLLSDRFSAERPKGSFSTLEIQRTEQGDSAMYLCASSLVRASGSSTDTQYFGPGTRLTVL.

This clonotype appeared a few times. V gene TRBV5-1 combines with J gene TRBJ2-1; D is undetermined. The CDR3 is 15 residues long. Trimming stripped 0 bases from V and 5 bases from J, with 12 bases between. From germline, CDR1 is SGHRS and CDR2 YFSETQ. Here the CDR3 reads CASSLAPRLHNEQFF. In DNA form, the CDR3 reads TGCGCCAGCAGCTTGGCCCCCAGGCTCCACAATGAGCAGTTCTTC.

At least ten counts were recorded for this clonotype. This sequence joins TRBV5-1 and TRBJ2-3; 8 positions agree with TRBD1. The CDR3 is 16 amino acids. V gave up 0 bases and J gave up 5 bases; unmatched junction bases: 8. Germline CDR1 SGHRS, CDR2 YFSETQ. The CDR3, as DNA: TGCGCCAGCAGCTTGGTTTTGGGCAGGGGGCAAGATACGCAGTATTTT. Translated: CASSLVLGRGQDTQYF.

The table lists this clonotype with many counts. The DNA for the CDR3 is TGTGCCTGGAGCTTTGCGGGAGCCAGGACACACGGGGAGCTGTTTTTT. Translation gives CAWSFAGARTHGELFF. The chain has TRBV30 and TRBJ2-2; the match to TRBD2 covers 7 bases. V shed 3 bases and J 7 bases; nucleotides not matched to a gene: 14. The length of the CDR3 is 16 residues. Germline CDR1 reads GTSNPN; CDR2 reads SVGIG (reference sequence).

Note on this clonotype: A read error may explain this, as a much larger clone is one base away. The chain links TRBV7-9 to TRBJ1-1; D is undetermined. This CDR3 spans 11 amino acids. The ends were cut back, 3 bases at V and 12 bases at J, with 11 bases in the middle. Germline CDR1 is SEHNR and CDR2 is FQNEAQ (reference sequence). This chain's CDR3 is CASSLDAETFF. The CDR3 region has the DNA TGTGCCAGCAGCTTGGACGCCGAAACTTTCTTT.

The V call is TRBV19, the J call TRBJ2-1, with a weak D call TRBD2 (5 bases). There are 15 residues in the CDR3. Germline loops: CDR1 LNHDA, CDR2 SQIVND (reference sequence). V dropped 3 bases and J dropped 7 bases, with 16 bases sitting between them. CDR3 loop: CASSIIDIPGNEQFF. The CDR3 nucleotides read TGTGCCAGTAGTATCATAGACATACCGGGGAATGAGCAGTTCTTC. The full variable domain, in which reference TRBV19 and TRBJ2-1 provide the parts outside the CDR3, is DGGITQSPKYLFRKEGQNVTLSCEQNLNHDAMYWYRQDPGQGLRLIYYSQIVNDFQKGDIAEGYSVSREKKESFPLTVTSAQKNPTAFYLCASSIIDIPGNEQFFGPGTRLTVL.

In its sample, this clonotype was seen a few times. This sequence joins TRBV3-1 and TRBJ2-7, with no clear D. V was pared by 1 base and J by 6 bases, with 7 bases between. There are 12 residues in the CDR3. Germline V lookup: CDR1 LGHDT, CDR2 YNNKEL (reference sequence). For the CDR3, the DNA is TGTGCCAGCAGCCAAGTTACCTCCGAGCAGTACTTC. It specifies CASSQVTSEQYF.

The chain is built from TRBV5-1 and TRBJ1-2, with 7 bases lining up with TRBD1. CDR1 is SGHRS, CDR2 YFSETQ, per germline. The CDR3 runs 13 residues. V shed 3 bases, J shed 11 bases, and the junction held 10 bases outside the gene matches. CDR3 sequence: CASSYTNQGGYTF. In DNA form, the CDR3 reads TGCGCCAGCAGCTACACGAATCAGGGGGGATACACCTTC.

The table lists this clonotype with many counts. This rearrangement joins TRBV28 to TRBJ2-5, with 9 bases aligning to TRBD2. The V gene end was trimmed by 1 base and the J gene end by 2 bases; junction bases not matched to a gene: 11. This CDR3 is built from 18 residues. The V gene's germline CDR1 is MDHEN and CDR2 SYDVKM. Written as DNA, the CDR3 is TGTGCCAGCAGTTTATTCGGCGGGAGGGTGTCTGGGCAAGAGACCCAGTACTTC. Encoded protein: CASSLFGGRVSGQETQYF.

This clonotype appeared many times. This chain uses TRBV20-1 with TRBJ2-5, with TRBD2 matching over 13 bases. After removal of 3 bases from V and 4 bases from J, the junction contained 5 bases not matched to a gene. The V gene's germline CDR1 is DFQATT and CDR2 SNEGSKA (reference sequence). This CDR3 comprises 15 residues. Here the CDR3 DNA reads TGCAGTGCTAGCAAACTAGCGGGAGGGCGAGAGACCCAGTACTTC. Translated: CSASKLAGGRETQYF.

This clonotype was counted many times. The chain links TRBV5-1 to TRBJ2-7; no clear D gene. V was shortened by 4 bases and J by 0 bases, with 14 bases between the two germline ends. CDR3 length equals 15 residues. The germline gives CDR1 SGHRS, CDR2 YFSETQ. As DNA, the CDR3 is TGCGCCAGCAGCCCTATTACGGAGATCTCCTACGAGCAGTACTTC. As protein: CASSPITEISYEQYF.